This record looks at one TCR beta chain sequence and its context. This clone was seen once. Its antigen is still unknown. No much larger clone exists at a distance of one base, and base qualities are not known. This sample stems from a study of shared clonotypes between healthy human individuals (dated by TCRdb to about 2020). For the study in its entirety: Three men and a couple of women, aged 18 to 49 years, made up the cohort. Different laboratories and diverse techniques were used to prepare libraries and sequence TCR repertoires, to increase sequencing depth and limit assay-specific biases. Leukapheresis yielded between about 0.85 and 10 billion PBMCs per donor. To estimate repertoire size and how much clonotypes are shared between individuals, the study performed deep sequencing of blood TCR repertoires from a handful of healthy adults. For each donor, three plates each were used for CD4 naive and CD4 memory, two plates were used for CD8 naive, and one plate was used for CD8 memory. Summary of the overall study and its limitations: Rarefaction of sorted-subset datasets indicated incomplete sequencing despite the large sequencing depth. Across a handful of donors, roughly 5.1% of naive CD4, 3.5% of naive CD8, roughly 2.3% of memory CD4, and 0.3% to 0.45% of memory CD8 clonotypes were shared. Sampling was restricted to blood, and TCR repertoires in tissues likely differ from the TCR repertoires found in blood. Larger estimated clonotype richness was generally found for naive subsets than for memory subsets. Because the study included only a small number of donors, the genetic and exposure-history diversity represented was limited. Compared with non-shared clonotypes, clonotypes shared by all four sorted-subset donors had higher generation probabilities. Based on pairwise subsampling, the degree of clonotype sharing among donors was expected to be affected by sequencing depth.

The donors were healthy, HIV-negative adults with no recently reported acute infections or vaccinations. All donors were Caucasian adults living in Nashville, Tennessee, USA. CD4+ T cells were enriched through magnetic negative selection, after which naive cells were positively selected on CD45RA and the remaining negative fraction served as the memory subset. Blood was collected by leukapheresis, and PBMCs were isolated by Ficoll-Histopaque density gradient centrifugation and then cryopreserved in liquid nitrogen vapor phase. Purity and quantity of every magnetically sorted T cell population were checked by analytical flow cytometry. Each sorted fraction had its genomic DNA isolated and then quantified by UV absorbance on a Nanodrop 2000c. Using the deep immunoSEQ assay, multiplex PCR amplified TCR CDR3 regions from genomic DNA. Extracted genomic DNA from each cell subset was spread evenly across all wells of several immunoSEQ 96-well plates, with each plate serving as a replicate. Each replicate PCR for sorted subsets received approximately 200 ng genomic DNA, equal to tens of thousands of T cell genomes. Purified libraries were measured with a Qubit 3.0 fluorometer, size-checked on a Bioanalyzer 2100, and measured again with the KAPA Library Quantification kit. Every immunoSEQ 96-well plate was sequenced on a dedicated single-read 150-cycle Illumina NextSeq 550 flow cell. In the authors' own workflow: Because the immunoSEQ output included only junctional sequences and no quality scores, the filtering could not be the same as the filtering used for full-length reads. To assign V/J genes and CDR3, sequences were annotated using PyIR, a Python wrapper for IgBLAST v1.9, with IMGT germline references. Reads were removed for weak V/J assignments (E-value above 1e-6), missing CDR3, stop codons, out-of-frame junctions, or ambiguous translated residues. V3J clonotypes were defined as sequences sharing an identical inferred V gene, J gene, and CDR3 amino acid sequence. Percentage overlap between repertoires was computed as shared unique clonotypes divided by the size of the smaller repertoire. RTK rarefaction, the Chao1 estimator, and Recon v2.1 estimates of unobserved clonotypes were used to assess repertoire richness. OLGA was used to compute generation probabilities for all TCRbeta clonotypes that the gDNA method yielded from several donors. Held by TCRdb, this immuneACCESS table contains in-frame sequences only and omits some clones. Under half of the omission traces to an unresolved V gene where checked; the cause of the rest is unknown. The V and J calls and clone size are taken from that table; D and trimming were inferred from the DNA. This sample has roughly 2,500,000 clones in its table, and roughly 93% of those were observed once. The biggest ten clones account for 0.36% of the sample.

The germline V gene supplies CDR1 SGDLS and CDR2 YYNGEE. Trimming takes 2 bases off V and 8 bases off J; junction bases not matched to a gene: 12. Spanning cysteine to phenylalanine, the CDR3 consists of 16 amino acids. Only the CDR3 part of the read is kept: 48 bases, read in frame from the first base. The sample was naive CD4+ T cells from PBMCs. Taken with the paper, the label for cell subset or site translates to: CD45RA+ positively selected. The chain employs TRBV9 and TRBJ1-5, with 8 bases in between that match TRBD1. This receptor was obtained from a man between 18 and 35 years old in good health. Some clones in this sample may be carry-over from other donors' samples. The CDR3 region: CASSVTSGGNGEPQHF. The DNA sequence follows: TGTGCCAGCAGCGTGACATCAGGGGGCAACGGAGAGCCCCAGCATTTT.